This is a list of T cell receptor beta chains from one sample in a study of blood T cell repertoires in COVID-19. Clones were sequenced by immunoSEQ multiplex PCR, and TCRdb holds only the in-frame ones, with some missing. The table lists some 220,000 clones, 80% to 90% of them singletons. The sequencing sample was made of peripheral blood. These receptors were taken from a man over 45 with active or convalescent COVID-19. CDR3s include the opening cysteine and the closing phenylalanine or tryptophan. The D gene is left open where the match is weak. The size field is filled for only some rows; it gives once, few, many or a size class.

CASSLGDRYTEAFF	TGTGCCAGCAGCTTAGGGGACAGGTACACTGAAGCTTTCTTT	TRBV11-2	TRBJ1-1	TRBD1	few
CASSSQMNTEAFF	TGCGCCAGCAGCTCTCAGATGAACACTGAAGCTTTCTTT	TRBV5-1	TRBJ1-1	NA	NA
CASGQKETQYF	TGTGCCTCTGGGCAGAAGGAGACCCAGTACTTC	TRBV4-2	TRBJ2-5	NA	NA
CSVERLSETQYF	TGCAGCGTTGAGCGGCTGTCGGAGACCCAGTACTTC	TRBV29-1	TRBJ2-5	NA	once
CASSGPLAGGHNEQFF	TGTGCCAGCAGTGGACCCCTAGCGGGAGGCCACAATGAGCAGTTCTTC	TRBV28	TRBJ2-1	TRBD2	NA
CASSAVPRNIQYF	TGTGCCAGCAGCGCGGTCCCGAGGAACATTCAGTACTTC	TRBV7-2	TRBJ2-4	NA	NA
CASSLNWDTPSQPQHF	TGTGCCAGCAGTCTAAACTGGGACACTCCGTCTCAGCCCCAGCATTTT	TRBV28	TRBJ1-5	NA	few
CASSLVGQGINYGYTF	TGCGCCAGCAGCTTGGTGGGACAGGGTATTAACTATGGCTACACCTTC	TRBV5-1	TRBJ1-2	TRBD1	NA
CASSQAGGGGYTF	TGTGCCAGCAGCCAAGCGGGGGGTGGTGGCTACACCTTC	TRBV3-1/TRBV3-2	TRBJ1-2	NA	NA
CASRRGLFNEKLFF	TGTGCCAGCAGACGTGGACTCTTCAATGAAAAACTGTTTTTT	TRBV6-5	TRBJ1-4	NA	few
CASSHPGASSYTF	TGTGCCAGCTCACACCCAGGGGCGTCTAGCTACACCTTC	TRBV18	TRBJ1-2	NA	NA
CASSRNLAGGIGELFF	TGTGCCAGCAGCCGTAATCTAGCGGGAGGCATCGGGGAGCTGTTTTTT	TRBV7-7	TRBJ2-2	TRBD2	NA
CASSPQGARGYGYTF	TGTGCCAGCAGTCCACAGGGGGCGCGCGGCTATGGCTACACCTTC	TRBV6-5	TRBJ1-2	TRBD1	NA
CASSFEAGETQYF	TGTGCCAGCAGCTTCGAGGCCGGGGAGACCCAGTACTTC	TRBV7-7	TRBJ2-5	NA	once
CSVHRDRDWTEAFF	TGCAGCGTCCACCGGGACAGGGACTGGACTGAAGCTTTCTTT	TRBV29-1	TRBJ1-1	TRBD1	few
CASRTIRGLRTEAFF	TGTGCCAGCAGGACGATCAGGGGGCTGAGGACTGAAGCTTTCTTT	TRBV27	TRBJ1-1	TRBD1	NA
CASSLTPSGQNYNEQFF	TGTGCCAGCAGCTTAACCCCATCGGGACAGAACTACAATGAGCAGTTCTTC	TRBV7-3	TRBJ2-1	TRBD1	NA
CASSQDSGLYNEQFF	TGCGCCAGCAGCCAAGATAGTGGACTCTACAATGAGCAGTTCTTC	TRBV4-1	TRBJ2-1	NA	NA
CASSPSDRAGDYGYTF	TGTGCCAGCTCACCCTCAGACAGGGCTGGCGACTATGGCTACACCTTC	TRBV18	TRBJ1-2	TRBD1	NA
CASSQGQANTEAFF	TGCGCCAGCAGCCAGGGACAGGCAAACACTGAAGCTTTCTTT	TRBV5-1	TRBJ1-1	TRBD1	few
CASSFLGQGGGYTF	TGTGCCAGCAGCTTTCTGGGGCAGGGGGGTGGCTACACCTTC	TRBV11-2	TRBJ1-2	TRBD1	NA
CASSLGWLDRDMPALEAFF	TGTGCCAGCAGCTTAGGGTGGCTGGACAGGGACATGCCTGCCCTTGAAGCTTTCTTT	TRBV11-2	TRBJ1-1	TRBD1	few
CASSPGTVTDTQYF	TGCGCCAGCAGCCCGGGGACTGTCACAGATACGCAGTATTTT	TRBV5-1	TRBJ2-3	NA	NA
CASSSEGSRGLWENTIYF	TGTGCCAGCAGCTCCGAGGGTAGCAGGGGGCTTTGGGAAAACACCATATATTTT	TRBV7-2	TRBJ1-3	TRBD1	NA
CASSLRGSGTDTQYF	TGTGCCAGCAGTTTACGGGGATCGGGCACAGATACGCAGTATTTT	TRBV28	TRBJ2-3	NA	NA
CASSPGLNTGELFF	TGTGCCAGCAGCCCCGGTTTGAACACCGGGGAGCTGTTTTTT	TRBV11-3	TRBJ2-2	NA	once
CASSQDRDRASPLHF	TGTGCCAGCAGCCAAGATCGGGACAGGGCTTCACCCCTCCACTTT	TRBV4-2	TRBJ1-6	TRBD1	NA
CASSLGRGDTEAFF	TGTGCCAGCAGTTTAGGCAGGGGGGACACTGAAGCTTTCTTT	TRBV28	TRBJ1-1	TRBD1	NA
CASSPQGPLRPDSGNTIYF	TGTGCCAGCAGCCCCCAGGGGCCGCTTCGACCAGACTCTGGAAACACCATATATTTT	TRBV7-6	TRBJ1-3	NA	once
CASSMVLAGGSNEQFF	TGTGCCAGTAGTATGGTACTAGCGGGAGGGAGCAATGAGCAGTTCTTC	TRBV19	TRBJ2-1	TRBD2	NA
CASSLLQGEYSNQPQHF	TGTGCCAGCAGTTTATTACAGGGGGAATATAGCAATCAGCCCCAGCATTTT	TRBV28	TRBJ1-5	TRBD1	NA
CASSRGTGGQETQYF	TGTGCCAGCAGTAGGGGGACAGGGGGTCAAGAGACCCAGTACTTC	TRBV27	TRBJ2-5	TRBD1	few